These T cell receptor beta chains were read from a single sample in a study of blood T cell repertoires in COVID-19. Produced via immunoSEQ multiplex PCR; TCRdb's table is partial and in-frame only. The repertoire consists of a few hundred thousand clones, with 84% occurring once and the leading ten covering roughly 3.6%. Source material: PBMCs or T cells enriched from blood (not recorded which). The receptors stem from a man aged 50 to 59 who had recovered from COVID-19. Each CDR3 is given without its conserved first and last residue.

CDR3aa: ASSQDAGGPNEQF
j_gene: TRBJ2-1
v_gene: TRBV3-1/TRBV3-2

CDR3aa: ARSVTGNYGYT
j_gene: TRBJ1-2
v_gene: TRBV30

CDR3aa: ASSLQDRDQPQH
j_gene: TRBJ1-5
v_gene: TRBV18

CDR3aa: ASSSTGGTEQY
j_gene: TRBJ2-7
v_gene: TRBV7-9

CDR3aa: ASRMRTGPGANVLT
j_gene: TRBJ2-6
v_gene: TRBV19

CDR3aa: ASSYKFGKLDNEQF
j_gene: TRBJ2-1
v_gene: TRBV6-2/TRBV6-3

CDR3aa: ASSYSSTANTGELF
j_gene: TRBJ2-2
v_gene: TRBV6-6

CDR3aa: ASSLQGGLLYNEQF
j_gene: TRBJ2-1
v_gene: TRBV6-4

CDR3aa: ASSLRGGDGNTIY
j_gene: TRBJ1-3
v_gene: TRBV5-1

CDR3aa: SVNKGQGVVDTGELF
j_gene: TRBJ2-2
v_gene: TRBV29-1

CDR3aa: ASSYGGAFTDTQY
j_gene: TRBJ2-3
v_gene: TRBV6-5

CDR3aa: SVGEQGVSQPQH
j_gene: TRBJ1-5
v_gene: TRBV29-1

CDR3aa: ASPRQGWTRQPQH
j_gene: TRBJ1-5
v_gene: TRBV4-3

CDR3aa: SVAGGDTQY
j_gene: TRBJ2-3
v_gene: TRBV29-1

CDR3aa: ASSSSGQGSYEQY
j_gene: TRBJ2-7
v_gene: TRBV28

CDR3aa: ASSTDKDYEQY
j_gene: TRBJ2-7
v_gene: TRBV5-8

CDR3aa: ASSPGTGVNQPQH
j_gene: TRBJ1-5
v_gene: TRBV18

CDR3aa: ASSLQGGTEAF
j_gene: TRBJ1-1
v_gene: TRBV5-4

CDR3aa: ASSKRDSLNTEAF
j_gene: TRBJ1-1
v_gene: TRBV4-1

CDR3aa: ASSHQTAMNTEAF
j_gene: TRBJ1-1
v_gene: TRBV13

CDR3aa: ASSRGSMPDTQY
j_gene: TRBJ2-3
v_gene: TRBV28

CDR3aa: ASSLRGGAADTQY
j_gene: TRBJ2-3
v_gene: TRBV5-1

CDR3aa: ASSRGSTGGETQY
j_gene: TRBJ2-5
v_gene: TRBV7-2

CDR3aa: ASSLFRTGGREQY
j_gene: TRBJ2-7
v_gene: TRBV28

CDR3aa: ASSLVGSGTGSYEQY
j_gene: TRBJ2-7
v_gene: TRBV11-2

CDR3aa: ASSLVAGGLSLPQY
j_gene: TRBJ2-3
v_gene: TRBV7-9

CDR3aa: ASSVMGGPPDTQY
j_gene: TRBJ2-3
v_gene: TRBV9

CDR3aa: ASSRHRGLGSNQPQH
j_gene: TRBJ1-5
v_gene: TRBV7-3

CDR3aa: ASSAHSEREQF
j_gene: TRBJ2-1
v_gene: TRBV9

CDR3aa: ASSLSSGGSGNTIY
j_gene: TRBJ1-3
v_gene: TRBV7-2

CDR3aa: ASSLMGRHQETQY
j_gene: TRBJ2-5
v_gene: TRBV5-4

CDR3aa: ATSGVGSVQPQH
j_gene: TRBJ1-5
v_gene: TRBV15

CDR3aa: SVVKQVGETQY
j_gene: TRBJ2-5
v_gene: TRBV29-1

CDR3aa: ASSQQWEQY
j_gene: TRBJ2-7
v_gene: TRBV3-1/TRBV3-2

CDR3aa: ASSSGTGLTEAF
j_gene: TRBJ1-1
v_gene: TRBV7-6

CDR3aa: ASSLGGGPNYGYT
j_gene: TRBJ1-2
v_gene: TRBV5-1

CDR3aa: ASSTASGQLRRGTAF
j_gene: TRBJ1-1
v_gene: TRBV5-1

CDR3aa: ATSDNRDRGMNTEAF
j_gene: TRBJ1-1
v_gene: TRBV24-1

CDR3aa: ASSPRTDYGYT
j_gene: TRBJ1-2
v_gene: TRBV10-1

CDR3aa: ASSFYLTSGRNNEQF
j_gene: TRBJ2-1
v_gene: TRBV5-1

CDR3aa: SGRRDRRAF
j_gene: TRBJ1-1
v_gene: TRBV29-1